The sequence of this T cell receptor beta chain was determined in a study of T cell changes during pregnancy in multiple sclerosis. Method: immunoSEQ multiplex PCR; TCRdb's copy keeps in-frame clones and lacks some. The data show about 59,000 clones, 92% seen once. Material: peripheral blood, obtained in the second trimester of pregnancy. This receptor was identified in a female donor in good health, enrolled as a control in a pregnancy study.

The CDR3 loop reads CTSSQEGQGGCEAFF. CDR3 DNA: TGCACCAGCAGCCAAGAAGGACAGGGAGGGTGTGAAGCTTTCTTT. J is TRBJ1-1 and V is TRBV1; the DNA was not used to check the table's D call, TRBD1. TRBV1 is a known pseudogene. This CDR3 contains 15 residues.